The 5 T cell receptor beta chains reported below all come from one sample, sequenced in a study of metastatic and nonmetastatic thyroid tumors. TCRdb re-clonotyped the PCR reads via MiXCR. The sample has 10,000 to 12,000 clones, around 30% seen once. Nobody among the patients had been given any treatment before thyroid surgery. The specimen was tumor tissue. These receptors came from a male donor with papillary thyroid cancer or a benign thyroid nodule (not recorded which). Some clones in this sample may be carry-over from other donors' samples.

The rearrangement links TRBV6-1 to TRBJ2-7; 8 bases align to TRBD1. CDR3 length: 13 residues. The trim removed 10 bases at V and 3 bases at J, leaving 8 bases unmatched. Germline-derived CDR1 and CDR2 are MNHNS and SASEGT. CDR3 protein: CAITEGTGYEQYF. CDR3 DNA: TGTGCCATAACCGAGGGGACAGGCTACGAGCAGTACTTC.

This clone has a handful of counts. The chain recombines TRBV28 with TRBJ1-2; D unresolved. The CDR3 runs to 13 residues. V lost 6 bases and J 8 bases, leaving 16 bases between the germline ends. Germline V lookup: CDR1 MDHEN, CDR2 SYDVKM. The chain's CDR3 is CASSCSIYAGYTF. For the CDR3, the DNA is TGTGCCAGCAGCTGCAGTATATATGCGGGCTACACCTTC.

The rearrangement links TRBV3-1 to TRBJ1-6; D unresolved. Trimming pared 5 bases from V and 0 bases from J, leaving 11 bases between. CDR1 and CDR2 from the germline V gene are LGHDT and YNNKEL (reference sequence). CDR3 length equals 16 residues. The CDR3 region is CASSFRPSSYNSPLHF. The DNA of the CDR3 is TGTGCCAGCAGCTTTCGACCGAGCTCCTATAATTCACCCCTCCACTTT.

Comment on this clone: The junction departs from the called germline gene at one end, perhaps through a read error. The CDR3 is CASSDSRDRGVF. DNA for the CDR3: TGTGCCAGCAGCGACTCCCGGGACCGGGGGGTCTTC. V is TRBV28 and J is TRBJ2-1; 7 positions agree with TRBD2. Per the germline V gene, CDR1 is MDHEN and CDR2 is SYDVKM. This CDR3 spans 12 amino acids.

The chain has TRBV5-6 and TRBJ2-1, with TRBD2 matching 12 bases. Germline values: CDR1 SGHDT, CDR2 YYEEEE. The CDR3 sequence is 16 residues long. Trimming took 2 bases from V and 7 from J; bases not matched to a gene: 7. DNA of the CDR3: TGTGCCAGCAGCTTAATCGGACTAGCGGGACATAATGAGCAGTTCTTC. Protein sequence: CASSLIGLAGHNEQFF. Variable domain in full (rest from reference TRBV5-6 and TRBJ2-1): DAGVTQSPTHLIKTRGQQVTLRCSPKSGHDTVSWYQQALGQGPQFIFQYYEEEERQRGNFPDRFSGHQFPNYSSELNVNALLLGDSALYLCASSLIGLAGHNEQFFGPGTRLTVL.